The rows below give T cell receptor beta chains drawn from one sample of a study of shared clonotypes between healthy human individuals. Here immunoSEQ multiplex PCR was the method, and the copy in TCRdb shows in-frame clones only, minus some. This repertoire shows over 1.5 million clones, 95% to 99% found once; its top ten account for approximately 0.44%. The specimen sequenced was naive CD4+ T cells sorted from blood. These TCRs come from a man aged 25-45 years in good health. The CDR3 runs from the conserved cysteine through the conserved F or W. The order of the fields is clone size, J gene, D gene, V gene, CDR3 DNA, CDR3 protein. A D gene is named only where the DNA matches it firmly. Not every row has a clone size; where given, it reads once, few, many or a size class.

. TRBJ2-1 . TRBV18 TGTGCCAGCTCACAAACGACCCCTCGGGGTTTACAGTTCTTC CASSQTTPRGLQFF
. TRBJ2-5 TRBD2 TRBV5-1 TGCGCCAGCAGCCCAAGCGGGAGTGTAGGAGAGACCCAGTACTTC CASSPSGSVGETQYF
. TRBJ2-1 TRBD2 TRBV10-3 TGTGCCATCAGTGGAGGACTAGCGGGGATAAATGAGCAGTTCTTC CAISGGLAGINEQFF
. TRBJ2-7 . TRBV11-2 TGTGCCAGCAGCTTAGGTTCATGGGTCTACGAGCAGTACTTC CASSLGSWVYEQYF
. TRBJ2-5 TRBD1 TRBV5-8 TGTGCCAGCAGCTATTTAGTCGGCAGGGGGAGATTCCAAGAGACCCAGTACTTC CASSYLVGRGRFQETQYF
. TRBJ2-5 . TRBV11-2 TGTGCCAGCAGGAGGTGGGGGAGGTCACAAGAGACCCAGTACTTC CASRRWGRSQETQYF
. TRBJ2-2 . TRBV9 TGTGCCAGCAGCGTCACAGGGAACACCGGGGAGCTGTTTTTT CASSVTGNTGELFF
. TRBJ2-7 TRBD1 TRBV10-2 TGCGCCAGCAGTGTCAACTTTAGGACAGGGGGATCCTACGAGCAGTACTTC CASSVNFRTGGSYEQYF
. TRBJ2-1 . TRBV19 TGTGCCAGTAGTACTCCCGACAGGTTACATGAGCAGTTCTTC CASSTPDRLHEQFF
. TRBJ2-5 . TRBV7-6 TGTGCCAGCAGCTTAGCGACGGCTCAGCCGGAGACCCAGTACTTC CASSLATAQPETQYF
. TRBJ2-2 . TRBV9 TGTGCCAGCAGCGTACAGCCGGACCCTCTTATTCCCGGGGAGCTGTTTTTT CASSVQPDPLIPGELFF
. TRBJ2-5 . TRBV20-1 TGCAGTGCTAGATTGATAGAGACCCAGTACTTC CSARLIETQYF
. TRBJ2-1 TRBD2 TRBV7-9 TGTGCCAGCAGCCCATGGGGACTAGCGGGAGAATACAATGAGCAGTTCTTC CASSPWGLAGEYNEQFF
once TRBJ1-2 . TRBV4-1 TGCGCCAGCAGCCCACCTACCAAGAGAGCTCTGGGGGGCTACACCTTC CASSPPTKRALGGYTF
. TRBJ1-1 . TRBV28 TGTGCCAGCAGATCCGTCAAGGGATTTATGGCTGAAGCTTTCTTT CASRSVKGFMAEAFF
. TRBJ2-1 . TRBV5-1 TGCGCCAGCAGCTTGTGGGGGGGCTTACCCAATGAGCAGTTCTTC CASSLWGGLPNEQFF
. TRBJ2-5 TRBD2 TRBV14 TGTGCCAGCAGCCAACTTCTAGCGGGGTACCAAGAGACCCAGTACTTC CASSQLLAGYQETQYF
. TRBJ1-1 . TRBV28 TGTGCCAGCAGTTTGGGGGTCCCGAACACTGAAGCTTTCTTT CASSLGVPNTEAFF
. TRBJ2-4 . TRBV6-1 TGTGCCAGCAGTGAATTTGGGATTCTAGCCAAAAACATTCAGTACTTC CASSEFGILAKNIQYF
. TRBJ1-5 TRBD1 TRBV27 TGTGCCAGCAGTCCGACAGGGTCCTTTCAGCCCCAGCATTTT CASSPTGSFQPQHF
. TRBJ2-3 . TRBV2 TGTGCCAGCAGTTCCTCAGGGGATGCCACAGATACGCAGTATTTT CASSSSGDATDTQYF
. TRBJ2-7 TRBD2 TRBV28 TGTGCCAGCAGACCAGCAGCGGCGGGAGGGCTTCACGAGCAGTACTTC CASRPAAAGGLHEQYF
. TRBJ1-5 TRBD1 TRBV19 TGTGCCAGTAGAACGACAGGGGGCGGCAATCAGCCCCAGCATTTT CASRTTGGGNQPQHF
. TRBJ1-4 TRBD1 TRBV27 TGTGCCAGCAGCCATGGGGACAGGGGGCTCTTTGAAAAACTGTTTTTT CASSHGDRGLFEKLFF
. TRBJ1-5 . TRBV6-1 TGTGCCAGCAGTGAATCGCGTGACAATCAGCCCCAGCATTTT CASSESRDNQPQHF
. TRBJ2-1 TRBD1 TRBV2 TGTGCCAGCAGTAACAGGGGGTCCTACAATGAGCAGTTCTTC CASSNRGSYNEQFF
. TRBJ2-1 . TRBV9 TGTGCCAGCAGTGGACCAAGGCGGGAAGGTGGCGAGCAGTTCTTC CASSGPRREGGEQFF
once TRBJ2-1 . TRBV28 TGTGCCAGCAGTTTAATCGGGGGTGCCTACAATGAGCAGTTCTTC CASSLIGGAYNEQFF
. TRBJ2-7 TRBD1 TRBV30 TGTGCCTGGAGGGACAGGGGGCTATACGAGCAGTACTTC CAWRDRGLYEQYF
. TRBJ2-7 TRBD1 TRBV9 TGTGCCAGCAGCGACACAGGGGGTTCCCTACGTGAGCAGTACTTC CASSDTGGSLREQYF
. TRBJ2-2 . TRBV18 TGTGCCAGCTCACCACAGTCAGGGGGAGGAACCGGGGAGCTGTTTTTT CASSPQSGGGTGELFF
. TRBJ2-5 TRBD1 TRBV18 TGTGCCAGCTCACCACAGGGGGCAATATCAGAGACCCAGTACTTC CASSPQGAISETQYF